This TCR beta chain was observed in a study of beta chain features in type 1 diabetes. Study observations and caveats: Researchers reported that naive, central memory and Treg TCRB repertoires appeared more similar in patients than in healthy donors.

Since all of the isolated RNA was reverse transcribed, expressed TCRB transcripts were what got sequenced. TCRdb's table, derived via immunoSEQ multiplex PCR, lists solely in-frame clones and lacks some. This table has hundreds of thousands of clones, roughly 15% appearing once. Regarding this clone: Its target is not known.

CDR1 and CDR2 from the germline V gene are SGHRS and YFSETQ. V was trimmed by 4 bases and J by 4 bases, leaving 9 bases between them. The CDR3 totals 12 residues. What was sequenced was naive CD4+ T cells from blood. This chain connects TRBV5-1 to TRBJ2-7, with a weak D call TRBD2 (5 bases). This clonotype was sampled from a man in his late teens or twenties in good health. This CDR3 reads CASSAGRYEQYF. In nucleotides, the CDR3 is TGCGCCAGCAGCGCGGGCCGATACGAGCAGTACTTC.